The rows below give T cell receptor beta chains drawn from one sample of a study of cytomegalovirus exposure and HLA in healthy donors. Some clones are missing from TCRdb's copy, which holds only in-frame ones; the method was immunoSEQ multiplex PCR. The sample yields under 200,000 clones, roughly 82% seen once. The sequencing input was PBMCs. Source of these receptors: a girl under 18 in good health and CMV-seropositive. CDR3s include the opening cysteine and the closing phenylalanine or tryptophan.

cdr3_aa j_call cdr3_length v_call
CASSGLRASSYNEQFF TRBJ2-1 16 TRBV6-1
CASTPTSGRGETQYF TRBJ2-5 15 TRBV28
CASSGPGGQETQYF TRBJ2-5 14 TRBV6-1
CASSQMGQADNEQFF TRBJ2-1 15 TRBV6-6
CASSLATETYGYTF TRBJ1-2 14 TRBV7-8
CAISDEKQYSRAFF TRBJ1-1 14 TRBV10-3
CASSLPVSGSYEQYF TRBJ2-7 15 TRBV5-4
CATSNPRVPNEKLFF TRBJ1-4 15 TRBV15
CASSGGETGGEQFF TRBJ2-1 14 TRBV2
CASSVGLRDTDQPQHF TRBJ1-5 16 TRBV9
CSADSAYGYTF TRBJ1-2 11 TRBV20-1
CASSLSGQGVIYEQYF TRBJ2-7 16 TRBV7-2
CAWSSTLGQGADTQYF TRBJ2-3 16 TRBV30
CASSLVAGGGYEQYF TRBJ2-7 15 TRBV7-2
CAWTGSSGANVLTF TRBJ2-6 14 TRBV30
CAWSPTPSSGGYNEQFF TRBJ2-1 17 TRBV30
CASSIRSGTPGDTQYF TRBJ2-3 16 TRBV19
CASSEGEGLATLGNEQFF TRBJ2-1 18 TRBV2
CASSGGGGAYEQYF TRBJ2-7 14 TRBV28
CASTRTGPMSSYEQYF TRBJ2-7 16 TRBV6-6
CASSEGTGGREQYF TRBJ2-7 14 TRBV2
CASSNSGGTDTQYF TRBJ2-3 14 TRBV27
CASSGPASGAYEQYF TRBJ2-7 15 TRBV27
CASSFTTEPTGELFF TRBJ2-2 15 TRBV7-9
CASSRRLAGGNEQFF TRBJ2-1 15 TRBV27
CSVTPPGGATEAFF TRBJ1-1 14 TRBV29-1
CAWSFSGRGSDTQYF TRBJ2-3 15 TRBV30
CASSYSSGAPEAFF TRBJ1-1 14 TRBV6-5
CASSQGAVNEQFF TRBJ2-1 13 TRBV14
CSVTGGTAYEQYF TRBJ2-7 13 TRBV29-1
CASSFGQGPAKNIQYF TRBJ2-4 16 TRBV5-1
CASSLGSRGQTYEQYF TRBJ2-7 16 TRBV5-4
CAISQQGNSDNEQFF TRBJ2-1 15 TRBV6-6
CASGLPNGGVSGAFQETQYF TRBJ2-5 20 TRBV12-5
CATSRPWDRVDLRYGYTF TRBJ1-2 18 TRBV15
CASSPLAGVETQYF TRBJ2-5 14 TRBV5-1
CASRTTSGFYEQYF TRBJ2-7 14 TRBV6-6
CASSVNTGAIDGYTF TRBJ1-2 15 TRBV9
CASSPFGQRVNTEAFF TRBJ1-1 16 TRBV7-9
CASSYGGRNTEAFF TRBJ1-1 14 TRBV6-5
CSSAGTGENTEAFF TRBJ1-1 14 TRBV29-1
CATSRGTGGYEQYF TRBJ2-7 14 TRBV15
CAIGRDRGDEKLFF TRBJ1-4 14 TRBV10-3
CASFRDRVSNSGNTIYF TRBJ1-3 17 TRBV7-8
CASSFSVGDGSSYEQYF TRBJ2-7 17 TRBV9
CATSREVGQGPGSYNSPLHF TRBJ1-6 20 TRBV15
CASSQTSIVSSYNEQFF TRBJ2-1 17 TRBV4-3
CASSVRGDRGRGDTEAFF TRBJ1-1 18 TRBV9
CASSDLAGEYEQFF TRBJ2-1 14 TRBV10-1
CASRFGSSRREQYF TRBJ2-7 14 TRBV6-6
CASSPLYNEQFF TRBJ2-1 12 TRBV11-2
CASRVAPGNEKLFF TRBJ1-4 14 TRBV5-5